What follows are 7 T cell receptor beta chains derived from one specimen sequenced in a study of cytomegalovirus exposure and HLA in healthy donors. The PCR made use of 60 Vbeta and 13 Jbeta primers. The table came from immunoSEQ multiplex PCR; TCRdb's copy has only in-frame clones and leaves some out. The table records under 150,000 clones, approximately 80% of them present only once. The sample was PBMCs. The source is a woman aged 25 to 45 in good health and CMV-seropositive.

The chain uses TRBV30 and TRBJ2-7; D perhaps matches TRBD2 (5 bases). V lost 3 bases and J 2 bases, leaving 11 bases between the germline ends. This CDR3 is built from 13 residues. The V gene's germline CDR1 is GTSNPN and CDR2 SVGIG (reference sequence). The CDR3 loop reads CAWRRELPYEQYF. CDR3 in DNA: TGTGCCTGGAGAAGGGAGCTACCCTACGAGCAGTACTTC.

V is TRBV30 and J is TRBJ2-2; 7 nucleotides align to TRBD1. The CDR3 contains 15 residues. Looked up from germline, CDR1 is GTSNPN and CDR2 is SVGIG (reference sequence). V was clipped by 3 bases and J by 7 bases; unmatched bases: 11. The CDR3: CAWRRDRAGIGELFF. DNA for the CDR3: TGTGCCTGGAGAAGAGACAGGGCGGGCATCGGGGAGCTGTTTTTT.

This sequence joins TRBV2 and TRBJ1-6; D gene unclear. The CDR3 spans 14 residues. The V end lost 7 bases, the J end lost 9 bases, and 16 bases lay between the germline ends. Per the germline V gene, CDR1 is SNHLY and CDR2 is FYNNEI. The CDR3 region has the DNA TGTGCCAGCACCGTCGCCGGGAAAAGTTCACCCCTCCACTTT. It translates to CASTVAGKSSPLHF.

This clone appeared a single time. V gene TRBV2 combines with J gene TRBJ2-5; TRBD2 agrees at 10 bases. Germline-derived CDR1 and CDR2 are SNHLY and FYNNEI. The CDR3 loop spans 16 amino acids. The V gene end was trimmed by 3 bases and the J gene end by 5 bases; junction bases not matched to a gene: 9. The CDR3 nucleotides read TGTGCCAGCAGTGACAGCGGGGGGGCCCACGTCGAGACCCAGTACTTC. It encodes CASSDSGGAHVETQYF.

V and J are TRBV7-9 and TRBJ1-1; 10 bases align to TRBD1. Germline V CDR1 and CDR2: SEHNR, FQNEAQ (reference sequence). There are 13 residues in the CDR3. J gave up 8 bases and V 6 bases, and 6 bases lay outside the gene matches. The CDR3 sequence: CASRRGTGEEAFF. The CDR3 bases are TGTGCCAGCAGACGTGGGACAGGGGAGGAAGCTTTCTTT.

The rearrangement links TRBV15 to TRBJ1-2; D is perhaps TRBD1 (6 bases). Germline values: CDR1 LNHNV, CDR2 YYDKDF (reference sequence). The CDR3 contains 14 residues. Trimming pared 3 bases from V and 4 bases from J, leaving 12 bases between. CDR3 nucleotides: TGTGCCACCAGCAGCGCCGGGACACTCTATGGCTACACCTTC. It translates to CATSSAGTLYGYTF.

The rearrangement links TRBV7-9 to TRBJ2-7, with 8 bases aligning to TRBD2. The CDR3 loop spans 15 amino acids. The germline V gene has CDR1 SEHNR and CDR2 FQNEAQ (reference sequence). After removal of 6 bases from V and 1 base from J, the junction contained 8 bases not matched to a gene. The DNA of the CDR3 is TGTGCCAGCAGACTACAGGCGGGGGGATCCTACGAGCAGTACTTC. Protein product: CASRLQAGGSYEQYF.